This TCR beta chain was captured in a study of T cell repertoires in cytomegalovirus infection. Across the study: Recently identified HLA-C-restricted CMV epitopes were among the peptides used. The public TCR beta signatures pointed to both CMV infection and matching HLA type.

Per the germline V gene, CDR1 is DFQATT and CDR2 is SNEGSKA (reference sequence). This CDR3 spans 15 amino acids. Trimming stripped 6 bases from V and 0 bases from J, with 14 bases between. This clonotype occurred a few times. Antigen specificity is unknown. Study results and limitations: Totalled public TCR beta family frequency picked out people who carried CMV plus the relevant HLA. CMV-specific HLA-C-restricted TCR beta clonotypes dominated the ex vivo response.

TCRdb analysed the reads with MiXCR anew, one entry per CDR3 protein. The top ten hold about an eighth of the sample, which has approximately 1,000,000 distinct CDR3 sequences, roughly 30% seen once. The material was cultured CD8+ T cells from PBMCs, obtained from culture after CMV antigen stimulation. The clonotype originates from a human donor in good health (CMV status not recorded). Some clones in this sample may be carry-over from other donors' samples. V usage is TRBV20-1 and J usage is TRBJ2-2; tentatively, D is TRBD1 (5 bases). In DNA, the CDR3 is TGCAGTGCGATCGACAGCTTCGCGAACACCGGGGAGCTGTTTTTT. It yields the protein CSAIDSFANTGELFF.